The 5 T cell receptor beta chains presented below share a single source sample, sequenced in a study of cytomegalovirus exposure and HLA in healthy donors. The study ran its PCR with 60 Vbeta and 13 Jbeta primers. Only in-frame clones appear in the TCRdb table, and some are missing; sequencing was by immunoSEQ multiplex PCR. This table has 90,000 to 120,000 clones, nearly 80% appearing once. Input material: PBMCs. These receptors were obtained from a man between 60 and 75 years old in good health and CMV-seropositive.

The DNA of the CDR3 is TGCGCCAGCAGCTACTTGGGGGGATCAGAGACCCAGTACTTC. Protein sequence: CASSYLGGSETQYF. This chain connects TRBV5-1 to TRBJ2-5; maybe TRBD2 (6 bases). V was cut by 3 bases and J by 4 bases, with 13 bases left in between. This CDR3 comprises 14 residues. Germline assignment: CDR1 SGHRS and CDR2 YFSETQ.

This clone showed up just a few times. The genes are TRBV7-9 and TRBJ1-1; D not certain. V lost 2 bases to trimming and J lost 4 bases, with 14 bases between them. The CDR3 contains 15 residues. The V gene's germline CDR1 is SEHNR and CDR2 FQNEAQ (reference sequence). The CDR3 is CASSLNPPPGTEAFF. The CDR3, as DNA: TGTGCCAGCAGCTTAAACCCGCCCCCGGGCACTGAAGCTTTCTTT.

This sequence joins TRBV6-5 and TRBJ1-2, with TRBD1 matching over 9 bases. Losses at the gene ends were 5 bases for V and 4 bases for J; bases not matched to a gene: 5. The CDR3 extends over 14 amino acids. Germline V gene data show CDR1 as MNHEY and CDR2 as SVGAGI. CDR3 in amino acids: CASSTGTGIYGYTF. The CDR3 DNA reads TGTGCCAGCAGTACCGGGACAGGGATCTATGGCTACACCTTC.

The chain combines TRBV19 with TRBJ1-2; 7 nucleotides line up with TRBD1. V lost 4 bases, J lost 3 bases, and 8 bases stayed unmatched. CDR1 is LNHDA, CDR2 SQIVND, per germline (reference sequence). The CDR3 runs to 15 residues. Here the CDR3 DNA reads TGTGCCAGTAGTACACAGGGGAAGCATGACTATGGCTACACCTTC. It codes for CASSTQGKHDYGYTF.

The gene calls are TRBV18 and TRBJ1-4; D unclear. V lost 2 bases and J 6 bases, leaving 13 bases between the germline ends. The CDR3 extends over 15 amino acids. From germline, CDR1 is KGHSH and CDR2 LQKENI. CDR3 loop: CASSPFGQRDEKLFF. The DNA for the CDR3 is TGTGCCAGCTCACCATTCGGTCAGCGTGATGAAAAACTGTTTTTT.